This TCR beta chain was obtained from a study of cytomegalovirus exposure and HLA in healthy donors. This clone was seen just once. Primers: 60 Vbeta forward and 13 Jbeta reverse. The table came from immunoSEQ multiplex PCR; TCRdb's copy has only in-frame clones and leaves some out. The sample consists of approximately 130,000 clones, about four fifths of them appearing once. Trimming shortened V by 0 bases and J by 2 bases, and 11 bases separated the two germline ends. The CDR3 loop spans 15 amino acids. Germline V gives CDR1 KGHSH, CDR2 LQKENI. V and J are TRBV18 and TRBJ2-7, with D maybe TRBD1 (6 bases). The sequence derives from a woman between 50 and 59 years old in good health and CMV-seropositive. Sample: PBMCs. CDR3 sequence: CASSPPPTGAYEQYF. The CDR3 DNA reads as TGTGCCAGCTCACCACCTCCGACAGGCGCCTACGAGCAGTACTTC.